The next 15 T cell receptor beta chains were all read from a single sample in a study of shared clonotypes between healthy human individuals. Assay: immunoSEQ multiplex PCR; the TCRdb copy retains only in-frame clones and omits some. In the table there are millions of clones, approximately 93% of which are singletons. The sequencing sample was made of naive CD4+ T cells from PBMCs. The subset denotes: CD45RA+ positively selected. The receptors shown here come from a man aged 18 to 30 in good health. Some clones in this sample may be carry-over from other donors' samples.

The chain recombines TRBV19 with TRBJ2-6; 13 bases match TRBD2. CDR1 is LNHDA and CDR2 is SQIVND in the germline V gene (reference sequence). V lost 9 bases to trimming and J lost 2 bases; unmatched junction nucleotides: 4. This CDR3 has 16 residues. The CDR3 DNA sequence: TGTGCCAGCCTTACTAGCGGGAGGGCTGGGGCCAACGTCCTGACTTTC. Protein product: CASLTSGRAGANVLTF.

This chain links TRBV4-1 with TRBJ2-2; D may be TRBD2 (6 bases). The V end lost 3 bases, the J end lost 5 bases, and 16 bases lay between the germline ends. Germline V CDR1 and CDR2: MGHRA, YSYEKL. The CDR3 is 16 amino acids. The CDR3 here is CASSQPGRESTGELFF. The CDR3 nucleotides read TGCGCCAGCAGCCAGCCGGGACGGGAGTCAACCGGGGAGCTGTTTTTT.

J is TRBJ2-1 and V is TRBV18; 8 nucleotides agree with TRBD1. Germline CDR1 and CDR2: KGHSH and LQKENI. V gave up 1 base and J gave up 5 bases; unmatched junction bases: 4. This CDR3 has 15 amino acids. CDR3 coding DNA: TGTGCCAGCTCACCACGGACAGGGTTTGACAATGAGCAGTTCTTC. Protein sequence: CASSPRTGFDNEQFF.

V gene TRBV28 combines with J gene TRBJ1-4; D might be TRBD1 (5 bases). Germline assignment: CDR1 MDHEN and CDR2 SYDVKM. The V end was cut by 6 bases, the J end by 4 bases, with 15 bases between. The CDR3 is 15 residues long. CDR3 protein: CASRLPGRGNEKLFF. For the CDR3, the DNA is TGTGCCAGCAGACTCCCCGGGAGGGGTAATGAAAAACTGTTTTTT.

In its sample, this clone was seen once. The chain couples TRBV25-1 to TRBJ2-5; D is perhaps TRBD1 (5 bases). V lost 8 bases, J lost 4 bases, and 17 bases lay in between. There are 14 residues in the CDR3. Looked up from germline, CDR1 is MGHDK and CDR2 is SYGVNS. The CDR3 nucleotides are TGTGCCAGCGGACGACAGAGTAAAAGAGAGACCCAGTACTTC. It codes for CASGRQSKRETQYF.

The CDR3 protein is CSVERGTVQTQYF. In DNA, the CDR3 is TGCAGCGTTGAAAGGGGGACAGTTCAGACCCAGTACTTC. V and J are TRBV29-1 and TRBJ2-5, with 7 bases aligning to TRBD1. CDR3 length: 13 amino acids. Looked up from germline, CDR1 is SQVTM and CDR2 is ANQGSEA. With 2 bases clipped from V and 6 bases from J, the junction kept 6 bases outside the gene matches.

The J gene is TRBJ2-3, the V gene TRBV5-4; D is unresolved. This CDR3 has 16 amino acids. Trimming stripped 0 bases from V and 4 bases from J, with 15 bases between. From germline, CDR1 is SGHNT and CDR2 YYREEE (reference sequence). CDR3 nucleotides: TGTGCCAGCAGCTTGGGACGCCCTTTAAGTCCAGATACGCAGTATTTT. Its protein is CASSLGRPLSPDTQYF.

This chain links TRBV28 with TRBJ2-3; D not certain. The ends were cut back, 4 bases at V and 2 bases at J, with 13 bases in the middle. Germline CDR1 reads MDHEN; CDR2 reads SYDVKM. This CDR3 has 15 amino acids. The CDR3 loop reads CASSSPGLNTDTQYF. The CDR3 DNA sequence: TGTGCCAGCAGTTCGCCTGGTTTAAACACAGATACGCAGTATTTT.

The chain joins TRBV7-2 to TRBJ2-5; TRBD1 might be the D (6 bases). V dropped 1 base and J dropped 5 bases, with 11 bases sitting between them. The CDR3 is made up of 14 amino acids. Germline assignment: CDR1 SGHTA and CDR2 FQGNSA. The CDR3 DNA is TGTGCCAGCAGCTTAGACAGGGTCGCGGAGACCCAGTACTTC. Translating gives CASSLDRVAETQYF.

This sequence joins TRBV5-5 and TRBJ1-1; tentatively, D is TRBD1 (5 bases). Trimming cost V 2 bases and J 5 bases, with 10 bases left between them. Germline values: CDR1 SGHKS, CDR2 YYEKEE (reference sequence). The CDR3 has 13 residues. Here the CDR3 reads CASSLSGETEAFF. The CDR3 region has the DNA TGTGCCAGCAGCTTATCGGGGGAAACTGAAGCTTTCTTT.

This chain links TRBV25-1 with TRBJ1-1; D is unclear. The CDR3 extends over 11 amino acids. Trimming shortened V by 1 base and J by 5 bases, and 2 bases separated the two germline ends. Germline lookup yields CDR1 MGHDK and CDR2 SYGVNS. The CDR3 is CASSESTEAFF. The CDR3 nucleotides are TGTGCCAGCAGTGAATCGACTGAAGCTTTCTTT.

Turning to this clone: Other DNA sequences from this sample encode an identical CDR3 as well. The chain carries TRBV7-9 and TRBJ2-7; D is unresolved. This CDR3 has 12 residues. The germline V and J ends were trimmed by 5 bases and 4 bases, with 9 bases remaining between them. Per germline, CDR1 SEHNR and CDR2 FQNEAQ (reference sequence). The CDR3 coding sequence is TGTGCCAGCAGCCCCTTTGGGTACGAGCAGTACTTC. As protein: CASSPFGYEQYF.

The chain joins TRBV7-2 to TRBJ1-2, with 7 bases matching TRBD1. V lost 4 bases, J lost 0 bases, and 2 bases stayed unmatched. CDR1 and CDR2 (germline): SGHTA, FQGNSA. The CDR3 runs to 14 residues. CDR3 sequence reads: CASSYGTANYGYTF. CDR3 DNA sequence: TGTGCCAGCAGCTACGGGACAGCTAACTATGGCTACACCTTC.

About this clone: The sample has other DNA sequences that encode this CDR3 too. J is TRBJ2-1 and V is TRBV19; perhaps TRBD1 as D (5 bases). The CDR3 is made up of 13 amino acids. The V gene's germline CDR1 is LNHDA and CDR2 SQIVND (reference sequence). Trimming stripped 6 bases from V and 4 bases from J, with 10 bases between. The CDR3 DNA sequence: TGTGCCAGTAGGACTGACAGTTACAATGAGCAGTTCTTC. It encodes CASRTDSYNEQFF.

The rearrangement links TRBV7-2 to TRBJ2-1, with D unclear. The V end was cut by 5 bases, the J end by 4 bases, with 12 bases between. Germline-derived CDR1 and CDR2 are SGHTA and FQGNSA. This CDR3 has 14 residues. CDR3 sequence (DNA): TGTGCCAGCAGCAAACGCAGCCAGTACAATGAGCAGTTCTTC. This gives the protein CASSKRSQYNEQFF.